This T cell receptor (beta chain) was recorded in a study of T cells expressing NK-cell markers (dated by TCRdb to 2018 to 2021). About the study as a whole: TCR beta-chain repertoires were profiled in sorted CD3+CD56+NKG2C+, CD3+CD56+NKG2C- and CD3+CD56-NKG2C+ T-cell subsets from fewer than 10 donors. All eight donors whose samples were sequenced were randomly selected healthy volunteers, three of them men and five women. Illumina HiSeq 2000/2500, MiSeq or NextSeq was used to sequence libraries as 2 x 150 bp reads. Among the eight sequenced donors, only one was HCMV-seronegative, while the other seven were HCMV-seropositive.

On this clonotype itself: No cognate antigen has been identified for it.

Sequencing instrument: Illumina HiSeq 2000. TCR beta cDNA libraries were made by 5'RACE template switching that added a universal primer site and unique molecular identifiers. cDNA synthesis was primed from the TCR beta constant segment, followed by two successive PCR amplification steps. Turning to the authors' computational methods: MIGEC was used to demultiplex reads and group the reads by UMI, and MiTCR was used to assemble and quantify clonotypes. To remove erroneous sequences, TCR cDNA sequences were retained only when supported by two or more reads. The tcR package was used for downstream repertoire analysis, and clonotypes were matched between fractions using CDR3 nucleotide sequence together with V segment. VDJmatch was used to annotate antigen specificity against VDJdb, with one amino acid substitution allowed in CDR3. With the reads reprocessed by TCRdb, a single entry stands for each CDR3 protein sequence and no DNA is reported. TCRdb, not the original authors, processed these V and J calls. The table for this sample lists approximately 460,000 distinct CDR3 sequences. The ten largest clones represent under 7.5% of the sample.

From the cysteine up to the phenylalanine, the CDR3 has a length of 15 residues. DNA is not recorded here. The germline V gene yields LGHNA for CDR1 and YSLEER for CDR2. Overall results and qualifications from the work: Whether the expanded NKG2C-expressing T cell clones were specific for HCMV antigens remained unclear. Those dominant clonotypes were again the most abundant among CD3+CD56-NKG2C+ cells in a handful of donors, at about 28.3-60.1%. In roughly six donors, the dominant CD3+CD56+NKG2C+ clonotypes ranked among the top 10 CD8+ clonotypes, making up about 1.0-8% of CD8+ T cells.

HCMV-specific IgG was detected in serum with a commercial ELISA kit to determine HCMV serostatus. Ficoll density gradient centrifugation was used to isolate peripheral blood mononuclear cells from blood. This clonotype originated in a woman aged 18-69 years in good health. The sample taken for sequencing was blood T cells: a sorted CD56 or NKG2C T cell subset, CD4+ or CD8+ T cells, or bulk PBMC T cells (not recorded which). This sequence uses TRBV4-3 and TRBJ2-1; the D call of TRBD2 rests on TCRdb alone, since no DNA is present to check it. The CDR3 loop reads CASSQAGGSYNEQFF.